By its share, the clone carrying this T cell receptor (beta chain) is medium-sized. What it recognizes is unknown. This CDR3 has 14 amino acids. Germline CDR1 is ENHRY and CDR2 is SYGVKD. V was shortened by 10 bases and J by 2 bases, with 16 bases between the two germline ends. Semi-nested PCR with Nested Universal Primer A followed constant-region reverse priming of full-length variable regions. TCRdb re-derived calls from the 5' RACE reads in MiXCR, one entry per CDR3 protein. The sample lists about 9,000 distinct CDR3 sequences; about a third were seen once. Tregs were sorted as CD4+CD25+CD127-/low cells. Study observations and caveats: Tumor Treg TCRs overlapped most with tumor naive CD4+ cells. Tumor memory CD4+ T cell TCR gene usage clustered with blood and lymph node memory CD4+ cells and lymph node naive CD4+ cells. The larger-cohort validation was restricted to a single TCR beta V-J rearrangement rather than whole repertoires.

The sample was Tregs sorted from blood. This chain joins TRBV10-3 and TRBJ2-3; D call uncertain. This receptor was identified in a female donor with breast cancer. As DNA, the CDR3 is TGTGCCACCGGCGTTGCGGTACTCACAGATACGCAGTATTTT. Amino acid sequence: CATGVAVLTDTQYF.